These 23 T cell receptor beta chains share one sample of origin, sequenced in a study of neoadjuvant anti-PD-1 for oral cavity cancer. Sequencing used immunoSEQ multiplex PCR; TCRdb keeps in-frame clones, though not all of them. This sample has 10,000 to 15,000 clones, with about 60% found just once. The specimen comprised tumor tissue, sampled before nivolumab (anti-PD-1) treatment. The source of these receptors is a person between 35 and 79 years old with oral cavity squamous cell carcinoma.

The chain employs TRBV4-1 and TRBJ2-3; 7 bases match TRBD1. This CDR3 contains 17 residues. CDR1 and CDR2 (germline): MGHRA, YSYEKL. The V segment lost 2 bases and the J segment 6 bases; nucleotides outside the gene matches: 14. CDR3 in DNA: TGCGCCAGCAGCCAACTACCCGGGACAGATCTCAAGGATACGCAGTATTTT. It yields the protein CASSQLPGTDLKDTQYF.

A few counts support this clone. The chain employs TRBV29-1 and TRBJ2-5; D is tentatively TRBD1 or TRBD2 (5 bases each). V was shortened by 4 bases and J by 2 bases, with 17 bases between the two germline ends. CDR1 and CDR2 (germline): SQVTM, ANQGSEA. This CDR3 region has 15 residues. CDR3 sequence (DNA): TGCAGCGTTGTGATTTTGGAGCGGACACAAGAGACCCAGTACTTC. This gives the protein CSVVILERTQETQYF.

This clone appeared once. The V call is TRBV5-6, the J call TRBJ2-1; tentatively, D is TRBD1 (6 bases). Trimming removed 4 bases from V and 3 bases from J, with 14 bases in between. Germline CDR1 is SGHDT and CDR2 is YYEEEE. This CDR3 spans 15 amino acids. CDR3 amino acids: CASSRRGQIYNEQFF. CDR3 sequence (DNA): TGTGCCAGCAGCCGACGGGGACAAATCTACAATGAGCAGTTCTTC. Using reference TRBV5-6 and TRBJ2-1 for the parts outside the CDR3, the full variable domain is DAGVTQSPTHLIKTRGQQVTLRCSPKSGHDTVSWYQQALGQGPQFIFQYYEEEERQRGNFPDRFSGHQFPNYSSELNVNALLLGDSALYLCASSRRGQIYNEQFFGPGTRLTVL.

The table lists this clone with a few counts. The chain carries TRBV6-1 and TRBJ2-7; no clear D. Germline lookup yields CDR1 MNHNS and CDR2 SASEGT. This CDR3 contains 12 residues. Trimming cost V 3 bases and J 3 bases, with 6 bases left between them. The CDR3 sequence: CASSDWGYEQYF. The CDR3 DNA sequence: TGTGCCAGCAGTGATTGGGGCTACGAGCAGTACTTC.

The chain has TRBV7-6 and TRBJ2-3, with 9 bases lining up with TRBD1. CDR1 is SGHVS and CDR2 is FNYEAQ in the germline V gene. Trimming at V came to 1 base and at J to 5 bases, leaving 10 bases not matched to a gene. CDR3 size: 17 residues. DNA of the CDR3: TGTGCCAGCAGCTTAGGGTGGGGGACAGGGATTGGAGATACGCAGTATTTT. This sequence encodes CASSLGWGTGIGDTQYF.

The chain carries TRBV28 and TRBJ1-5, with 9 bases aligning to TRBD1. Germline CDR1 MDHEN, CDR2 SYDVKM. The trim removed 8 bases at V and 6 bases at J, leaving 2 bases unmatched. The CDR3 runs to 12 residues. The CDR3 region has the DNA TGTGCCAGCGGACAGGGGACTCAGCCCCAGCATTTT. Residues: CASGQGTQPQHF.

The chain has TRBV11-2 and TRBJ2-1; 7 bases agree with TRBD2. Per germline, CDR1 SGHAT and CDR2 FQNNGV. The CDR3 runs 14 residues. The V and J ends lost 5 bases and 3 bases, in that order; junction bases with no gene match: 4. Written as DNA, the CDR3 is TGTGCCAGCAGCACCCGGGACTACTACAATGAGCAGTTCTTC. Translation: CASSTRDYYNEQFF.

V gene TRBV19 combines with J gene TRBJ1-3; D remains unclear. Germline V CDR1 and CDR2: LNHDA, SQIVND (reference sequence). Trimming pared 8 bases from V and 4 bases from J, leaving 9 bases between. The length of the CDR3 is 12 residues. The CDR3: CASGAGGNTIYF. CDR3 bases: TGTGCCAGTGGAGCGGGGGGAAACACCATATATTTT.

This chain uses TRBV7-6 with TRBJ1-1; D is ambiguous. The V and J ends lost 3 bases and 0 bases respectively, with 14 bases between them. The CDR3 consists of 16 residues. Looked up from germline, CDR1 is SGHVS and CDR2 is FNYEAQ. CDR3: CASSLGSGILNTEAFF. The CDR3 DNA sequence: TGTGCCAGCAGCTTGGGAAGTGGAATACTGAACACTGAAGCTTTCTTT.

V and J are TRBV6-5 and TRBJ2-1, with 9 positions matching TRBD1. J gave up 8 bases and V 6 bases, and 11 bases lay outside the gene matches. The germline CDR1 and CDR2 sequences are MNHEY and SVGAGI. The CDR3 sequence is 15 residues long. The CDR3 DNA follows: TGTGCCAGCAGCGGGGGACAGGGTATTGTCCATGAGCAGTTCTTC. Its translation is CASSGGQGIVHEQFF.

The CDR3 sequence: CASSLRTGQPQHF. The CDR3 DNA reads as TGTGCCAGCAGTCTCAGGACAGGCCAGCCCCAGCATTTT. This rearrangement joins TRBV28 to TRBJ1-5; TRBD1 aligns across 7 bases. There are 13 residues in the CDR3. Germline CDR1 is MDHEN and CDR2 is SYDVKM. V shed 5 bases, J shed 7 bases, and the junction held 5 bases outside the gene matches. Filled out from reference TRBV28 and TRBJ1-5, the complete variable domain reads DVKVTQSSRYLVKRTGEKVFLECVQDMDHENMFWYRQDPGLGLRLIYFSYDVKMKEKGDIPEGYSVSREKKERFSLILESASTNQTSMYLCASSLRTGQPQHFGDGTRLSIL.

This clone was seen a few times. The rearrangement links TRBV7-3 to TRBJ2-1, with TRBD2 matching over 10 bases. CDR3 length equals 16 residues. Germline values: CDR1 SGHTA, CDR2 FQGTGA. The ends lost 1 base at V and 6 bases at J; junction bases unmatched: 6. CDR3 sequence reads: CASSLNLAGEVNEQFF. The CDR3 bases are TGTGCCAGCAGCTTAAACCTAGCGGGAGAGGTCAATGAGCAGTTCTTC.

This rearrangement joins TRBV28 to TRBJ2-3; D may be TRBD2 (6 bases). V was pared by 5 bases and J by 4 bases, with 19 bases between. This CDR3 comprises 16 residues. The germline CDR1 and CDR2 sequences are MDHEN and SYDVKM. CDR3 nucleotide sequence: TGTGCCAGCAGTCTTCTAGGGACCCGCGGGGCAGATACGCAGTATTTT. This encodes CASSLLGTRGADTQYF.

The rearrangement links TRBV6-6 to TRBJ1-1; D may be TRBD1 (6 bases). This CDR3 comprises 13 residues. The germline V gene encodes CDR1 MNHNY and CDR2 SVGAGI (reference sequence). V lost 6 bases, J lost 4 bases, and 12 bases lay in between. The CDR3 DNA sequence: TGTGCCAGCAGCCTACAGGGTGGCACTGAAGCTTTCTTT. It codes for CASSLQGGTEAFF.

The rearrangement links TRBV6-5 to TRBJ2-2, with D maybe TRBD1 (6 bases). The V gene lost 4 bases and the J gene lost 4 bases, with 13 bases spanning the gap. The length of the CDR3 is 15 residues. Looked up from germline, CDR1 is MNHEY and CDR2 is SVGAGI. CDR3 residues: CASSSSWDTTGELFF. The CDR3 DNA reads TGTGCCAGCAGTTCTTCATGGGACACCACCGGGGAGCTGTTTTTT.

The CDR3 sequence: CASSPGGGQEETQYF. CDR3 sequence (DNA): TGCGCCAGCAGCCCGGGGGGTGGGCAGGAAGAGACCCAGTACTTC. The chain uses TRBV5-1 and TRBJ2-5; 7 nucleotides line up with TRBD2. CDR1 is SGHRS, CDR2 YFSETQ, per germline. The CDR3 has 15 residues. V was clipped by 4 bases and J by 3 bases; unmatched bases: 9.

The chain joins TRBV10-2 to TRBJ2-5; D may match TRBD1 or TRBD2 (5 bases each). Germline V gene lookup returns CDR1 WSHSY and CDR2 SAAADI. V was trimmed by 5 bases and J by 4 bases, leaving 17 bases between them. The CDR3 is 15 residues long. The CDR3 DNA is TGCGCCAGCAGTTCTGAGGGGCTCCACGGAGAGACCCAGTACTTC. Its translation: CASSSEGLHGETQYF.

The chain links TRBV29-1 to TRBJ1-2; no clear D. The CDR3 runs to 12 residues. The V gene's germline CDR1 is SQVTM and CDR2 ANQGSEA. V dropped 0 bases and J dropped 4 bases, with 6 bases sitting between them. CDR3 sequence: CSVEDLAYGYTF. CDR3 nucleotides: TGCAGCGTTGAAGATCTCGCCTATGGCTACACCTTC.

The V call is TRBV28, the J call TRBJ2-1, with D possibly being TRBD2 (5 bases). The CDR3 has 13 amino acids. Germline V lookup: CDR1 MDHEN, CDR2 SYDVKM. V shed 1 base and J shed 6 bases, with 7 bases lying between them. CDR3 region: CASSLSGFNEQFF. The DNA of the CDR3 is TGTGCCAGCAGTTTATCGGGATTCAATGAGCAGTTCTTC.

This clone is classed as medium-sized. The V and J genes are TRBV28 and TRBJ2-1; 9 nucleotides align to TRBD2. The CDR3 extends over 15 amino acids. After removal of 2 bases from V and 5 bases from J, the junction contained 4 bases not matched to a gene. CDR1 MDHEN and CDR2 SYDVKM come from the germline V gene. The CDR3 region has the DNA TGTGCCAGCAGTTTACCCAGCGGGAGGCACAATGAGCAGTTCTTC. Protein sequence: CASSLPSGRHNEQFF.

J is TRBJ2-7 and V is TRBV27; TRBD2 aligns across 11 bases. The V gene end was trimmed by 6 bases and the J gene end by 2 bases; junction bases not matched to a gene: 3. This CDR3 has 14 amino acids. In germline, CDR1 is MNHEY, CDR2 SMNVEV (reference sequence). The CDR3 DNA sequence: TGTGCCAGCAGGGGGACTAGCGGCCCCTACGAGCAGTACTTC. Encoded protein: CASRGTSGPYEQYF.

The V gene is TRBV18, the J gene TRBJ1-1, with D perhaps TRBD1 (5 bases). The CDR3 extends over 12 amino acids. From germline, CDR1 is KGHSH and CDR2 LQKENI. V was clipped by 6 bases and J by 8 bases, with 13 bases between them. The CDR3 bases are TGTGCCAGCTCGCCGGGGCCTGGGGAAGCTTTCTTT. Amino acids: CASSPGPGEAFF.

The chain combines TRBV28 with TRBJ2-5, with 11 bases matching TRBD2. CDR1 is MDHEN, CDR2 SYDVKM, per germline. V shed 5 bases, J shed 4 bases, and the junction held 3 bases outside the gene matches. CDR3 length: 14 amino acids. CDR3 sequence (DNA): TGTGCCAGCAGTCAACTAGCGGGAGCAGAGACCCAGTACTTC. Its translation: CASSQLAGAETQYF. The full variable domain, completed using reference TRBV28 and TRBJ2-5, is DVKVTQSSRYLVKRTGEKVFLECVQDMDHENMFWYRQDPGLGLRLIYFSYDVKMKEKGDIPEGYSVSREKKERFSLILESASTNQTSMYLCASSQLAGAETQYFGPGTRLLVL.